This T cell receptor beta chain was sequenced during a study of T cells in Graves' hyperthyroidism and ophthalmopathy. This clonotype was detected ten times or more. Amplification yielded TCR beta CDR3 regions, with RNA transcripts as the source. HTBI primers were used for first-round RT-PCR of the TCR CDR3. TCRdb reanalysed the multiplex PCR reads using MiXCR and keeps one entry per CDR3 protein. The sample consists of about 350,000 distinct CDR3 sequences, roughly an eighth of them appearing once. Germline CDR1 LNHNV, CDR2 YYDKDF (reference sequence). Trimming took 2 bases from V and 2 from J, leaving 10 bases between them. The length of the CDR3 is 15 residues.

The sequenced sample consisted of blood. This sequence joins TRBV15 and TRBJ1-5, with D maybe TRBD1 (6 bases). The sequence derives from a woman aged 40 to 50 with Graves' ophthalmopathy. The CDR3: CATSRQDSGNQPQHF. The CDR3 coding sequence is TGTGCCACCAGCAGACAGGACAGTGGCAATCAGCCCCAGCATTTT.